This T cell receptor beta chain is drawn from a study of T cell repertoires in cytomegalovirus infection. MiXCR, applied by TCRdb to the reads, yields one record per CDR3 protein. Among 160,000 or so distinct CDR3 sequences listed, about a quarter were seen once. A remark on this clonotype: Its ends do not fully match the called genes, so a read error is possible.

The length of the CDR3 is 11 residues. Germline CDR1 MNHEY, CDR2 SMNVEV (reference sequence). J is TRBJ1-2 and V is TRBV27, with D possibly matching TRBD1 (6 bases). The sequence was obtained from a human donor in good health (CMV status not recorded). Some clones in this sample may be carry-over from other donors' samples. The sample was PBMCs. CDR3 sequence reads: CASSRGGALHF. In DNA form, the CDR3 reads TGTGCCAGCAGTCGGGGGGGGGCTCTACACTTC.